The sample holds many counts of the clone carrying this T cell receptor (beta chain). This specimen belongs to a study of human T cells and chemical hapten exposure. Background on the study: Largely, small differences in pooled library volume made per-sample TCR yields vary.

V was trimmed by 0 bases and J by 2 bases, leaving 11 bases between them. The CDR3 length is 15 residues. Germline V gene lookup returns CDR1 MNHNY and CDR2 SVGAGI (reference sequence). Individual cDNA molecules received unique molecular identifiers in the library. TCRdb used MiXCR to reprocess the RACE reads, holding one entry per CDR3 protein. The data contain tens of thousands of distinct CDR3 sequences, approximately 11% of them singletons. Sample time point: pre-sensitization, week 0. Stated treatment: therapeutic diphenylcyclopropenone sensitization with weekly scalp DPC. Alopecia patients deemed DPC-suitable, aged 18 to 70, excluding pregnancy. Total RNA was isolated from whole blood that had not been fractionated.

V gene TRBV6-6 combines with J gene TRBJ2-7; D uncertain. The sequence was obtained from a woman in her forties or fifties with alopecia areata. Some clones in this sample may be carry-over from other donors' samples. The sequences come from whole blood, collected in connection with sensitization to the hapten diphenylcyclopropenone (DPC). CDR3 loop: CASSYSGSQTYEQYF. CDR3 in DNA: TGTGCCAGCAGTTACTCGGGCAGTCAAACCTACGAGCAGTACTTC.